The TCR beta chain described here comes from a study of blood T cell repertoires in COVID-19. This CDR3 region has 13 residues. Per germline, CDR1 LGHDT and CDR2 YNNKEL (reference sequence). Between the trimmed V and J ends, which lost 3 bases and 7 bases, there was a span of 9 bases. In the source study's methods: It was from reference gene primer amplification that nucleated cell counts were estimated. Assay used: immunoSEQ multiplex PCR; TCRdb lists only in-frame clones, some missing. V, J and clone size derive from that table, while D and trimming were established from the DNA sequence. The table lists 300,000 to 400,000 clones, around 86% of them singletons.

This TCR came from a man in his fifties or sixties with active or convalescent COVID-19. The chain carries TRBV3-1 (or the pseudogene TRBV3-2) and TRBJ2-2, with TRBD2 as a possible D gene (5 bases). The sample was peripheral blood. In DNA, the CDR3 is TGTGCCAGCAGCCAGAGGGTATTCGGGGAGCTGTTTTTT. As protein: CASSQRVFGELFF.